This T cell receptor beta chain was captured in a study of graft-versus-host responses after intestinal transplantation. As for the study in general: As for transplant type, recipients had multivisceral, liver-intestinal, or isolated intestinal grafts. Each patient got anti-thymocyte globulin induction, then tacrolimus and steroids for roughly 3 years.

The CDR3 consists of 16 residues. The V segment lost 7 bases and the J segment 3 bases; nucleotides outside the gene matches: 13. Germline V gene lookup returns CDR1 SNHLY and CDR2 FYNNEI. Graft specimens yielded both intraepithelial and lamina propria lymphocytes. Findings and caveats of the study: Recipient marrow contained GvH clones, some of which appeared first in ileum or blood.

This clone was seen only a few times. Its target is unknown. Clones were read by immunoSEQ multiplex PCR, and TCRdb kept only the in-frame ones, dropping some. The sample records fewer than 25,000 clones, around 78% being singletons. The chain carries TRBV2 and TRBJ1-1; 8 nucleotides match TRBD1. The material was ileum tissue, obtained 12 days after intestinal transplant. The sequence was obtained from a human patient who received an intestinal transplant, so some T cells may come from the graft donor. CDR3 coding DNA: TGTGCCAGCATCACCTACAGGGGGGAACCGTACACTGAAGCTTTCTTT. Translating gives CASITYRGEPYTEAFF.